This TCR beta chain was retrieved from a study of neurological immune-mediated disorders. Findings and limits, study-wide: Grouping of repertoires by phylogeny put those of 18 of 34 multiple sclerosis patients into a single related-CDR3 cluster, a possible signature. With the multiple sclerosis repertoire cluster, none of the clinical or MRI features showed an association.

One entry per CDR3 protein, called by TCRdb with MiXCR from the 5' RACE reads. The sample shows 70,000 or so distinct CDR3 sequences, 3% to 4% of them seen only once. In germline, CDR1 is SGDLS, CDR2 YYNGEE. V dropped 0 bases and J dropped 6; count of bases not matched to a gene: 3. The length of the CDR3 is 14 residues. Many counts were recorded for this clonotype. What it binds is unknown. The gene calls are TRBV9 and TRBJ2-4; 7 bases are shared with TRBD1. Material: PBMCs. The TCR originated in a woman in her fifties or sixties with multiple sclerosis. CDR3 bases: TGTGCCAGCAGCGTAGGAGGGACAGTAAACATTCAGTACTTC. Its translation: CASSVGGTVNIQYF.